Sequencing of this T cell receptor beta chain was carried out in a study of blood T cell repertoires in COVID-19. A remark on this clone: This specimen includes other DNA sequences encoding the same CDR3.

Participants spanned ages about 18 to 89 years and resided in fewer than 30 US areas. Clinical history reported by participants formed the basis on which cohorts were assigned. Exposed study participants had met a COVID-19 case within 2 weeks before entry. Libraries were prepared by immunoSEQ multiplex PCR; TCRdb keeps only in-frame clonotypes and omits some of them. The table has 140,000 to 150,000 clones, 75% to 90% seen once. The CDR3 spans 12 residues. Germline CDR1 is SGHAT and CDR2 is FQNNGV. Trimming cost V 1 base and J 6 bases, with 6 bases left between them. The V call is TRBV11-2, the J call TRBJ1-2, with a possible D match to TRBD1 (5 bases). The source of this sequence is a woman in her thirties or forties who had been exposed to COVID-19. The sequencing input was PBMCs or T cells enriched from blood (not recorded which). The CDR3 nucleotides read TGTGCCAGCAGCTTAGGCAGGGATGGCTACACCTTC. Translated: CASSLGRDGYTF.